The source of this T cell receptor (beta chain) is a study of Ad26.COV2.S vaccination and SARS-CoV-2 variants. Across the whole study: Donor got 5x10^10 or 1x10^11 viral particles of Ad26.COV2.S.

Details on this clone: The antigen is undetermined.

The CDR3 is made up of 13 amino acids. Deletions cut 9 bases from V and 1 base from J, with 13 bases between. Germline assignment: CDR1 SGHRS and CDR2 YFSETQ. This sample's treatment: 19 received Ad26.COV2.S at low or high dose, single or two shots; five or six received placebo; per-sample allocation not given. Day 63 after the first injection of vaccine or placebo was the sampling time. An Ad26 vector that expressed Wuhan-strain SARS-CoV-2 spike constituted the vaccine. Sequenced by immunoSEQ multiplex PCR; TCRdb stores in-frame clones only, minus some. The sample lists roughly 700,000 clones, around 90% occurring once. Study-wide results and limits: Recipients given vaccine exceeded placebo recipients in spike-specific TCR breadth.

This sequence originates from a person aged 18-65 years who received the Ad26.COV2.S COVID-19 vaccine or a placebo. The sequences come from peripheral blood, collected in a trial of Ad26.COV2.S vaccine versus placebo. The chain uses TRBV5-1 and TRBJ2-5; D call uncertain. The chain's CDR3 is CATRRNFQETQYF. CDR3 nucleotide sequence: TGCGCCACCAGACGGAATTTCCAAGAGACCCAGTACTTC.